This T cell receptor beta chain comes out of a study of T cells after yellow fever vaccination (dated by TCRdb to about 2019). Looking at the study overall: Libraries from fractions with low cell numbers were prepared with the SMART-Seq v4 Ultra Low Input RNA kit. Two healthy male donors, one aged 18 to 30 and one aged 30 to 40 years, were included in the cohort. To follow T-cell clones before and after primary and booster YFV17D yellow fever vaccination, bulk TCR alpha and beta repertoires were sequenced over time. Blood was drawn at multiple timepoints before and after primary and secondary immunization, with bulk PBMC replicates and cell subsets isolated. Points the paper makes about the study in general: The secondary T-cell response was found to be weaker but faster than the primary response, with a peak reached on day 5 rather than on day 15. Only a couple of donors were included in the study, so the extent to which the findings can be generalized is limited. Most clones expanded after primary vaccination (almost 97% of CD4 and roughly 90% of CD8) were re-detected after the booster, suggesting that broad memory maintenance occurred. A small share of clonotypes occurred in both CD4 and CD8 compartments, likely arising from convergent recombination. Computational filtering was required because FACS-sorted repertoires could contain abundant contaminating clonotypes from the bulk population.

The treatment or condition label of this sample denotes: live attenuated yellow fever vaccine strain. At each blood-draw timepoint, two biological replicates of bulk PBMCs were obtained. A standard Ficoll-Paque protocol was used to isolate PBMCs from peripheral blood. TriZol was used to extract RNA from bulk PBMCs, CD4 and CD8 fractions, and dextramer-positive and dextramer-negative fractions. Notes on this clonotype: Its target antigen remains unknown. Per-base qualities were not stored, and no clone one base away is much larger.

TCR cDNA was made using 5'RACE template switching, a step that added a universal primer site and unique molecular identifiers. cDNA synthesis was primed from both the TCR alpha and TCR beta constant segments. Two PCR steps were used to amplify libraries, with sample barcodes and sequencing adapters being added in the second step. Sequencing of libraries was done on Illumina HiSeq 2500 (2x100 bp) or NovaSeq (2x150 bp). In the authors' own workflow: MIGEC was used to demultiplex reads and collapse the reads into UMI consensus sequences, and MiXCR was used for V(D)J alignment. Vaccine-responding clonotypes were identified with edgeR using replicate PBMC samples, with FDR below 0.01 and a log2 fold change above 5 up to day 15 being required. Each bulk clonotype received a CD4 or CD8 identity based on whether the sequenced CD4 or CD8 repertoire contained that clonotype at higher abundance. Starting from the raw public reads, TCRdb applied fastp trimming at Q25, assembled clones with MiXCR and retained in-frame beta chains. Records with the same CDR3 protein are collapsed into one entry carrying the most frequent genes and DNA. The V and J calls were determined by TCRdb, not by the authors. This sample gives about 580,000 distinct CDR3 sequences in total; 17% of them show up just once. The ten largest account for 17% of the sample.

This sample comprised PBMCs, obtained 5 days after the first yellow fever vaccination. This clonotype was obtained from a man between 18 and 35 years old who received the YFV17D yellow fever vaccine.

The CDR3 amino acid sequence is: CASSYSPSGGALGETQYF. The DNA sequence is TGTGCCAGCAGTTACTCCCCTAGCGGGGGGGCCCTAGGAGAGACCCAGTACTTC. The chain is assembled from TRBV6-5 and TRBJ2-5, with 12 junctional bases fitting TRBD2. Sequences MNHEY (CDR1) and SVGAGI (CDR2) are obtained from the germline V gene. Germline trimming amounts to 0 bases on V and 4 bases on J, with 9 as the count of junction bases outside the gene matches. The CDR3, cysteine through phenylalanine, is 18 amino acids long. Only CDR3 DNA is held: 54 bases, read in frame from base 1.